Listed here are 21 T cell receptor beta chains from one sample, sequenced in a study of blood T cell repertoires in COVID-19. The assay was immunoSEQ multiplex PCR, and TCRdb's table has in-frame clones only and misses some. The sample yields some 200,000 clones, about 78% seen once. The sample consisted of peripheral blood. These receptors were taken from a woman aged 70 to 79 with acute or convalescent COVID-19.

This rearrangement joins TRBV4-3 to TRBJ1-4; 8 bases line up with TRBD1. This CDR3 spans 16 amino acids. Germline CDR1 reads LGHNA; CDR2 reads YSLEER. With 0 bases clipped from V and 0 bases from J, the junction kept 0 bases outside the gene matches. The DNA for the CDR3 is TGCGCCAGCAGCCAAGAACAGGGGGCAACTAATGAAAAACTGTTTTTT. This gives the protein CASSQEQGATNEKLFF.

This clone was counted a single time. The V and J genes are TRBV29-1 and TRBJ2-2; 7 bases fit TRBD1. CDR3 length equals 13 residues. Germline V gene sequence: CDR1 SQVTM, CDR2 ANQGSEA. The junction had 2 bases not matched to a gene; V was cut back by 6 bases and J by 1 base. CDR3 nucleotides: TGCAGCGTGGCAGGGGGGAACACCGGGGAGCTGTTTTTT. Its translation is CSVAGGNTGELFF.

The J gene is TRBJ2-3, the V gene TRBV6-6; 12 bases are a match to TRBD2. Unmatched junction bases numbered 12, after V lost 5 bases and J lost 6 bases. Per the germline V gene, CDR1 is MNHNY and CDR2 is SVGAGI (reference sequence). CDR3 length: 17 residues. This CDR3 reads CASSPTPTSGGLDTQYF. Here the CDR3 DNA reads TGTGCCAGCAGTCCTACCCCGACTAGCGGGGGTTTGGATACGCAGTATTTT.

The CDR3 region is CASSPGTSGDTQYF. CDR3 DNA sequence: TGTGCCAGCAGCCCCGGGACTAGCGGAGATACGCAGTATTTT. This chain connects TRBV11-3 to TRBJ2-3; 11 positions match TRBD2. With V trimmed by 5 bases and J by 5 bases, 3 bases remained unmatched. This CDR3 contains 14 residues. CDR1 and CDR2 from the germline V gene are SGHNT and YENEEA.

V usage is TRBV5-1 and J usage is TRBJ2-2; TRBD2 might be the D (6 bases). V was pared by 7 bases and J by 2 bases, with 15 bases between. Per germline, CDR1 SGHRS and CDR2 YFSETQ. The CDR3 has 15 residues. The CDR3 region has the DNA TGCGCCAGCCTTGACGGGGGTCGCAACACCGGGGAGCTGTTTTTT. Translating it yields CASLDGGRNTGELFF. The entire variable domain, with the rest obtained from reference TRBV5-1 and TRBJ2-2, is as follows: KAGVTQTPRYLIKTRGQQVTLSCSPISGHRSVSWYQQTPGQGLQFLFEYFSETQRNKGNFPGRFSGRQFSNSRSEMNVSTLELGDSALYLCASLDGGRNTGELFFGEGSRLTVL.

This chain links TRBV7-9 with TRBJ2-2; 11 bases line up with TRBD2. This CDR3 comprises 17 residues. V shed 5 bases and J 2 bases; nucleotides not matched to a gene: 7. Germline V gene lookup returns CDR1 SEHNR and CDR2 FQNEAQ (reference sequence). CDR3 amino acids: CASSPRGLAVNTGELFF. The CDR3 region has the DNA TGTGCCAGCAGCCCGAGGGGACTAGCGGTCAACACCGGGGAGCTGTTTTTT.

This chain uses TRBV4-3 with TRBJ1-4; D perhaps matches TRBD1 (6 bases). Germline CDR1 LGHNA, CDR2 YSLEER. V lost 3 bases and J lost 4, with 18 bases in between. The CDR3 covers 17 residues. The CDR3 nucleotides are TGCGCCAGCAGCCATTTTCAACCCGGACAGAGTAATGAAAAACTGTTTTTT. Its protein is CASSHFQPGQSNEKLFF.

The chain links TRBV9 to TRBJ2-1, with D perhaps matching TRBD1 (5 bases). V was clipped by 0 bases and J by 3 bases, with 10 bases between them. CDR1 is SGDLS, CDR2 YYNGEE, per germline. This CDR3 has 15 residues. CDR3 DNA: TGTGCCAGCAGCGTAGGACTTGACAGCTACAATGAGCAGTTCTTC. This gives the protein CASSVGLDSYNEQFF. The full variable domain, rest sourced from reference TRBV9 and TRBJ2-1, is DSGVTQTPKHLITATGQRVTLRCSPRSGDLSVYWYQQSLDQGLQFLIQYYNGEERAKGNILERFSAQQFPDLHSELNLSSLELGDSALYFCASSVGLDSYNEQFFGPGTRLTVL.

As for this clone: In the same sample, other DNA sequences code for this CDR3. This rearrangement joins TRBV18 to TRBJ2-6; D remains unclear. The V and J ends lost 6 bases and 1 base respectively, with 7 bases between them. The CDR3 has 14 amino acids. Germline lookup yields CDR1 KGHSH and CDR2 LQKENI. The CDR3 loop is CASSRGSGANVLTF. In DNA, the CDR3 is TGTGCCAGCTCCCGCGGATCTGGGGCCAACGTCCTGACTTTC.

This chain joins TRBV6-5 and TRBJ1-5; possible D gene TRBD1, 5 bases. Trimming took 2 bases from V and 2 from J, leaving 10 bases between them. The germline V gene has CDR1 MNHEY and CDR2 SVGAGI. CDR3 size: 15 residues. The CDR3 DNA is TGTGCCAGCAGTTACACAGGCGGGGGCAATCAGCCCCAGCATTTT. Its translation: CASSYTGGGNQPQHF.

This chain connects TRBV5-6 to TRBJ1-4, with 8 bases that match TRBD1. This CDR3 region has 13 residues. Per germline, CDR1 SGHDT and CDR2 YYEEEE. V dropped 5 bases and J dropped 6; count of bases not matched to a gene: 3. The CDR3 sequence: CASSQDRDEKLFF. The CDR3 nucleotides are TGTGCCAGCAGTCAGGACAGGGATGAAAAACTGTTTTTT.

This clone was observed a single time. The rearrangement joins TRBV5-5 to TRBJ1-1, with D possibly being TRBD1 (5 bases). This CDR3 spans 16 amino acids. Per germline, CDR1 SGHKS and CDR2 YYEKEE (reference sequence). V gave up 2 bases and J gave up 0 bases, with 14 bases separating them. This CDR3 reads CASSFVGAAMNTEAFF. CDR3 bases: TGTGCCAGCAGCTTCGTTGGGGCAGCTATGAACACTGAAGCTTTCTTT.

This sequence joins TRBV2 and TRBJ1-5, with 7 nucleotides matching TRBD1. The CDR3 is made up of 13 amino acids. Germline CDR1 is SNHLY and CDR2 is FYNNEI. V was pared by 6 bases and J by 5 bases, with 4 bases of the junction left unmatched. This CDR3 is CASRGDRDQPQHF. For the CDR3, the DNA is TGTGCCAGCAGGGGAGACAGGGATCAGCCCCAGCATTTT.

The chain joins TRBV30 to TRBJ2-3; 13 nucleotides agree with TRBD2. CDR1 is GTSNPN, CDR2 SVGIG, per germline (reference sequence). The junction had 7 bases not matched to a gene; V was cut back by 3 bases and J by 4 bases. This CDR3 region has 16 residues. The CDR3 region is CAWSSGTSGAADTQYF. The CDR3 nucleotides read TGTGCCTGGAGCTCTGGGACTAGCGGGGCAGCAGATACGCAGTATTTT.

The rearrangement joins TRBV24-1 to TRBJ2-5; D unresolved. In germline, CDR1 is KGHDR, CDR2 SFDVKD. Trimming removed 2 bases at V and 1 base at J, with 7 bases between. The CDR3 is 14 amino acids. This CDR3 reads CATSDSPSQETQYF. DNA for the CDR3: TGTGCCACCAGTGATTCTCCCAGCCAAGAGACCCAGTACTTC.

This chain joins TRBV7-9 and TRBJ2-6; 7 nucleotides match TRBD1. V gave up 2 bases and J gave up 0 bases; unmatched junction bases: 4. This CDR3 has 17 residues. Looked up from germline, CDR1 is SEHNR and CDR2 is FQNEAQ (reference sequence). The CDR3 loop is CASSLNRGYSGANVLTF. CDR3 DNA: TGTGCCAGCAGCTTAAACAGGGGCTACTCTGGGGCCAACGTCCTGACTTTC.

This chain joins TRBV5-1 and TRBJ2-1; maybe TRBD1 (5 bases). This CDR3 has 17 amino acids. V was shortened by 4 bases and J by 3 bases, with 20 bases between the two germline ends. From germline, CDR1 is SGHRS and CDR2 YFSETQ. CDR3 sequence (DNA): TGCGCCAGCAGCGGCGGTGGGGCAGGGTTGTTCTACAATGAGCAGTTCTTC. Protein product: CASSGGGAGLFYNEQFF.

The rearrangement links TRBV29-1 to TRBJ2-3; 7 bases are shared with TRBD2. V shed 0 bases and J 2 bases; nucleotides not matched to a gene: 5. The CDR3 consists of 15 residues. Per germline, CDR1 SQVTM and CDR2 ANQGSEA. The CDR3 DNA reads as TGCAGCGTTGAAGAGACTAGCAGGGTCACAGATACGCAGTATTTT. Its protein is CSVEETSRVTDTQYF.

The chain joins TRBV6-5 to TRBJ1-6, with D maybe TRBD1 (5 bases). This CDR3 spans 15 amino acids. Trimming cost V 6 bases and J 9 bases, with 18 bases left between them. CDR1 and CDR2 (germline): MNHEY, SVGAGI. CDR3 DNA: TGTGCCAGCAGCGACCGGGGGGTGATGGTTTCACCCCTCCACTTT. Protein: CASSDRGVMVSPLHF.

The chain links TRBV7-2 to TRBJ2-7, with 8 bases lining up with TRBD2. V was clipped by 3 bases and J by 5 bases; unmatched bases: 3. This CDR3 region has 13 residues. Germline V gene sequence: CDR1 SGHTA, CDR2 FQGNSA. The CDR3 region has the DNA TGTGCCAGCAGCTTTGCGGGGGGAAACGAGCAGTACTTC. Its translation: CASSFAGGNEQYF. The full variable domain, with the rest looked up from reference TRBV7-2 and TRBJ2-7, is GAGVSQSPSNKVTEKGKDVELRCDPISGHTALYWYRQSLGQGLEFLIYFQGNSAPDKSGLPSDRFSAERTGGSVSTLTIQRTQQEDSAVYLCASSFAGGNEQYFGPGTRLTVT.

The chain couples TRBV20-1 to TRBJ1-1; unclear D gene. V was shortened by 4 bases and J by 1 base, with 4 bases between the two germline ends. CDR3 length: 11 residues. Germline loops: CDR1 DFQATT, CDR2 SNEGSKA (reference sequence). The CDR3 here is CSATGNTEAFF. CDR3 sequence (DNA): TGCAGTGCTACAGGGAACACTGAAGCTTTCTTT.